Listed here are 22 T cell receptor beta chains from one sample, sequenced in a study of blood T cell repertoires in COVID-19. Produced via immunoSEQ multiplex PCR; TCRdb's table is partial and in-frame only. The sample has about 270,000 clones, roughly 90% seen once. Material for sequencing was PBMCs or T cells enriched from blood (not recorded which). The receptors shown here come from a woman aged 55-69 years who had recovered from COVID-19.

The genes are TRBV6-5 and TRBJ2-1; 8 nucleotides align to TRBD2. CDR3 length: 14 residues. Germline loops: CDR1 MNHEY, CDR2 SVGAGI. Unmatched junction bases numbered 10, after V lost 7 bases and J lost 8 bases. The CDR3 DNA reads TGTGCCAGCAATACAGGGCCCGGGAGGGATGAGCAGTTCTTC. It is translated as CASNTGPGRDEQFF.

This sequence joins TRBV2 and TRBJ1-1; no clear D gene. V gave up 7 bases and J gave up 5 bases, with 14 bases separating them. The CDR3 sequence is 13 residues long. Germline assignment: CDR1 SNHLY and CDR2 FYNNEI. CDR3 loop: CASKREGETEAFF. In nucleotides, the CDR3 is TGTGCCAGCAAGAGGGAGGGAGAAACTGAAGCTTTCTTT.

The chain uses TRBV9 and TRBJ2-5; maybe TRBD2 (6 bases). The CDR3 is 15 residues long. The ends were cut back, 1 base at V and 2 bases at J, with 12 bases in the middle. The germline CDR1 and CDR2 sequences are SGDLS and YYNGEE. This chain's CDR3 is CASSVKASVQETQYF. DNA of the CDR3: TGTGCCAGCAGCGTAAAAGCTAGCGTGCAAGAGACCCAGTACTTC.

This clone was found once. The rearrangement joins TRBV29-1 to TRBJ1-1, with D possibly TRBD1 on 6 matching bases. V was clipped by 8 bases and J by 4 bases, with 17 bases between them. Germline-derived CDR1 and CDR2 are SQVTM and ANQGSEA. This CDR3 region has 13 residues. The CDR3 loop is CSFERGRGTEAFF. As DNA, the CDR3 is TGCAGCTTCGAAAGGGGGAGGGGCACTGAAGCTTTCTTT.

The rearrangement joins TRBV4-1 to TRBJ2-3; TRBD2 might be the D (5 bases). The CDR3 runs 16 residues. V lost 4 bases and J 2 bases, leaving 16 bases between the germline ends. Germline V gives CDR1 MGHRA, CDR2 YSYEKL. The CDR3 DNA reads TGCGCCAGCAGCCCCCGAGCGGCTTTACCCACAGATACGCAGTATTTT. This gives the protein CASSPRAALPTDTQYF.

The rearrangement joins TRBV10-3 to TRBJ2-1, with 10 nucleotides matching TRBD2. V shed 4 bases, J shed 9 bases, and the junction held 15 bases outside the gene matches. CDR3 size: 17 residues. Germline assignment: CDR1 ENHRY and CDR2 SYGVKD. CDR3 loop: CAISGVAGGHSGGEQFF. For the CDR3, the DNA is TGTGCCATCAGTGGGGTAGCGGGAGGCCACAGCGGGGGTGAGCAGTTCTTC.

The chain combines TRBV4-1 with TRBJ2-5; TRBD2 matches 8 bases. Trimming cost V 3 bases and J 6 bases; bases outside gene matches: 15. Germline CDR1 MGHRA, CDR2 YSYEKL. This CDR3 region has 17 residues. CDR3 residues: CASSQPPAGLGVQTQYF. The DNA for the CDR3 is TGCGCCAGCAGCCAGCCACCTGCGGGACTAGGGGTTCAGACCCAGTACTTC.

This chain joins TRBV12-3 or TRBV12-4 and TRBJ2-4; unclear D gene. V dropped 3 bases and J dropped 5 bases, with 5 bases sitting between them. The CDR3 is 12 residues long. The CDR3 loop reads CASSLLENIQYF. CDR3 bases: TGTGCCAGCAGTTTGTTAGAAAACATTCAGTACTTC.

V gene TRBV27 combines with J gene TRBJ2-7, with D possibly being TRBD1 (6 bases). Trimming took 6 bases from V and 6 from J, leaving 21 bases between them. Germline V gives CDR1 MNHEY, CDR2 SMNVEV (reference sequence). The length of the CDR3 is 15 residues. The CDR3: CASSRTGKSHREQYF. CDR3 nucleotides: TGTGCCAGCAGCCGAACAGGGAAATCCCATCGCGAGCAGTACTTC.

The V and J genes are TRBV5-1 and TRBJ2-7, with 7 bases lining up with TRBD1. This CDR3 is 15 amino acids long. V trimming: 1 base; J trimming: 0 bases; junction bases outside the gene matches: 4. CDR1 and CDR2 (germline): SGHRS, YFSETQ. The CDR3 is CASSLTRGLSYEQYF. CDR3 DNA sequence: TGCGCCAGCAGCTTGACGAGGGGGCTCTCCTACGAGCAGTACTTC.

This rearrangement joins TRBV5-1 to TRBJ2-7; D possibly corresponds to TRBD2 (6 bases). This CDR3 has 14 residues. The V end was cut by 1 base, the J end by 5 bases, with 13 bases between. Germline-derived CDR1 and CDR2 are SGHRS and YFSETQ. The chain's CDR3 is CASSLFGGMDEQYF. The DNA of the CDR3 is TGCGCCAGCAGCTTGTTCGGGGGAATGGACGAGCAGTACTTC.

V and J are TRBV7-9 and TRBJ2-2; 10 bases align to TRBD2. The CDR3 is 15 amino acids. CDR1 and CDR2 (germline): SEHNR, FQNEAQ (reference sequence). V gave up 11 bases and J gave up 4 bases; unmatched junction bases: 10. CDR3 bases: TGTGCCCCCGGGAGGAGCGGGGGGGTCACCGGGGAGCTGTTTTTT. It is translated as CAPGRSGGVTGELFF.

The sample holds one count of this clone. CDR3 loop: CASSSHLTPDTEAFF. In DNA form, the CDR3 reads TGTGCCAGTAGTTCCCATCTAACCCCGGACACTGAAGCTTTCTTT. V usage is TRBV19 and J usage is TRBJ1-1; D call uncertain. The V end was cut by 5 bases, the J end by 3 bases, with 16 bases between. The CDR3 has 15 amino acids. CDR1 and CDR2 from the germline V gene are LNHDA and SQIVND (reference sequence).

This rearrangement joins TRBV5-1 to TRBJ2-1; 10 bases are shared with TRBD2. The CDR3 extends over 16 amino acids. CDR1 and CDR2 (germline): SGHRS, YFSETQ. V gave up 3 bases and J gave up 2 bases; unmatched junction bases: 5. The CDR3 region has the DNA TGCGCCAGCAGCTCCCTAGCGGGAGTCACCTACAATGAGCAGTTCTTC. Protein sequence: CASSSLAGVTYNEQFF.

The V call is TRBV7-8, the J call TRBJ2-7; 8 positions match TRBD1. The CDR3 is 15 amino acids. The germline V gene encodes CDR1 SGHVS and CDR2 FQNEAQ. The V segment lost 4 bases and the J segment 0 bases; nucleotides outside the gene matches: 5. DNA for the CDR3: TGTGCCAGCAGCTCAACAGGGGGAAGCTCCTACGAGCAGTACTTC. Translating it yields CASSSTGGSSYEQYF.

V gene TRBV3-1 (or the pseudogene TRBV3-2) combines with J gene TRBJ1-3; no reliable D call. The CDR3 consists of 13 residues. V was clipped by 4 bases and J by 2 bases, with 6 bases between them. Germline CDR1 reads LGHDT; CDR2 reads YNNKEL (reference sequence). The CDR3 region has the DNA TGTGCCAGCAGCCTTGAGGCTGGAAACACCATATATTTT. It encodes CASSLEAGNTIYF.

This chain connects TRBV11-3 to TRBJ2-1, with D perhaps TRBD2 (5 bases). The germline V and J ends were trimmed by 5 bases and 3 bases, with 11 bases remaining between them. Germline values: CDR1 SGHNT, CDR2 YENEEA. The CDR3 has 14 residues. The CDR3 nucleotides read TGTGCCAGCAGCCCCTCGGGGATCTACAATGAGCAGTTCTTC. This translates into CASSPSGIYNEQFF.

The V call is TRBV3-1 (or the pseudogene TRBV3-2), the J call TRBJ2-4, with TRBD2 matching 11 bases. Germline CDR1 is LGHDT and CDR2 is YNNKEL (reference sequence). V was pared by 0 bases and J by 8 bases, with 6 bases of the junction left unmatched. This CDR3 region has 16 residues. CDR3 amino acids: CASSQDVVAGGYIQYF. The DNA for the CDR3 is TGTGCCAGCAGCCAAGATGTAGTAGCGGGGGGGTACATTCAGTACTTC.

The chain combines TRBV29-1 with TRBJ1-2; maybe TRBD1 (5 bases). Germline lookup yields CDR1 SQVTM and CDR2 ANQGSEA. The CDR3 has 14 residues. V shed 4 bases and J shed 6 bases, with 18 bases lying between them. CDR3 protein: CSVGAPFRGNGYTF. For the CDR3, the DNA is TGCAGCGTTGGGGCCCCTTTTAGGGGTAATGGCTACACCTTC.

The chain couples TRBV2 to TRBJ2-3; no reliable D call. CDR1 and CDR2 (germline): SNHLY, FYNNEI. Trimming took 3 bases from V and 6 from J, leaving 13 bases between them. This CDR3 region has 14 residues. The CDR3 nucleotides read TGTGCCAGCAGTGATGATATAACCGGGGATACGCAGTATTTT. It specifies CASSDDITGDTQYF.

The chain is built from TRBV29-1 and TRBJ2-3; 13 positions agree with TRBD2. Trimming removed 6 bases from V and 2 bases from J; junction bases left unmatched: 5. Germline V lookup: CDR1 SQVTM, CDR2 ANQGSEA. CDR3 length equals 15 residues. CDR3 nucleotides: TGCAGCGTCGCCGGACTAGCGGGGGCCACAGATACGCAGTATTTT. Amino acid sequence: CSVAGLAGATDTQYF.

In its sample, this clone was seen once. This rearrangement joins TRBV29-1 to TRBJ2-7; 11 nucleotides match TRBD2. The J segment lost 4 bases and the V segment lost 7 bases, leaving 6 bases of the junction unmatched. Germline V lookup: CDR1 SQVTM, CDR2 ANQGSEA. CDR3 length: 13 amino acids. CDR3 sequence (DNA): TGCAGCGCTTGGACTAGCGGGCGGTACGAGCAGTACTTC. Its protein is CSAWTSGRYEQYF.